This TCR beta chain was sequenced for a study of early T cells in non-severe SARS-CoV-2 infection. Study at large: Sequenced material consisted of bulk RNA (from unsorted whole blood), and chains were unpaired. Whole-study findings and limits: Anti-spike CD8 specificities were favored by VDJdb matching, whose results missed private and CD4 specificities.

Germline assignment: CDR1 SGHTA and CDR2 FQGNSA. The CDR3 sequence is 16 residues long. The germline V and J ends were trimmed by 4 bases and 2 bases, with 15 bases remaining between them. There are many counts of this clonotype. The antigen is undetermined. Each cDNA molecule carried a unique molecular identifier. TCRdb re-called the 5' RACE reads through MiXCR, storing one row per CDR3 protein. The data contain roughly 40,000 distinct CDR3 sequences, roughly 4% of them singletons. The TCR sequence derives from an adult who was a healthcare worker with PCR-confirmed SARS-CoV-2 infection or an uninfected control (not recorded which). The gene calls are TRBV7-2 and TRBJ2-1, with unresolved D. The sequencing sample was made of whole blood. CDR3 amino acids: CASSSMGMVAYNEQFF. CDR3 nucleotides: TGTGCCAGCAGCTCCATGGGGATGGTGGCCTACAATGAGCAGTTCTTC.